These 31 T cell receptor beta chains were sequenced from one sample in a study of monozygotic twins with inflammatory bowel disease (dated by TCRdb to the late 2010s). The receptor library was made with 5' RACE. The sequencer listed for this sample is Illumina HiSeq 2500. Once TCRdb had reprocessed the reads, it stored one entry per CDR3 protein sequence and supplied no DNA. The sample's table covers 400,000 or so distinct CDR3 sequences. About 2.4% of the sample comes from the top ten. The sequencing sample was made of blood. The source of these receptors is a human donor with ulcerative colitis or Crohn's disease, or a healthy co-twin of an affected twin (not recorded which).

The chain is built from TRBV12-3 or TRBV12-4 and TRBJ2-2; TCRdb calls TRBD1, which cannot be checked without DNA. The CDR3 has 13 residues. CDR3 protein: CASILTGTGELFF.

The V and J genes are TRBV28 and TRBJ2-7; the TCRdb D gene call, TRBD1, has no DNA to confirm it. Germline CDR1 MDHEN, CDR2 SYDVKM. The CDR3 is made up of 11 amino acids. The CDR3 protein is CASWGQGEQYF.

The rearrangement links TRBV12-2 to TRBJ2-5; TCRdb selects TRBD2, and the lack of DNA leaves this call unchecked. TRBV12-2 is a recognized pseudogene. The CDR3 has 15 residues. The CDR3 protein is CASRFSEQDGQTQYF.

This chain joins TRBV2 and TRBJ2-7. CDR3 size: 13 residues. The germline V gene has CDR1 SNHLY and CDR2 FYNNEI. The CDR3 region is CASSADSSYEQYF. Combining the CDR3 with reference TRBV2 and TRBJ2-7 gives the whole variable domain EPEVTQTPSHQVTQMGQEVILRCVPISNHLYFYWYRQILGQKVEFLVSFYNNEISEKSEIFDDQFSVERPDGSNFTLKIRSTKLEDSAMYFCASSADSSYEQYFGPGTRLTVT.

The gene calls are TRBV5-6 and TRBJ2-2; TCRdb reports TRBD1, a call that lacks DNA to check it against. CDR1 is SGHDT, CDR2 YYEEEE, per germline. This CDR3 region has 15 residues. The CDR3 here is CASSRDGGNTGELFF. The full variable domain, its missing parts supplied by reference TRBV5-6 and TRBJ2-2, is DAGVTQSPTHLIKTRGQQVTLRCSPKSGHDTVSWYQQALGQGPQFIFQYYEEEERQRGNFPDRFSGHQFPNYSSELNVNALLLGDSALYLCASSRDGGNTGELFFGEGSRLTVL.

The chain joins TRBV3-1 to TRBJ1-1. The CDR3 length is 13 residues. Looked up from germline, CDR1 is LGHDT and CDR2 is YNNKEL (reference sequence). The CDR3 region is CASSQDGSSRAFF.

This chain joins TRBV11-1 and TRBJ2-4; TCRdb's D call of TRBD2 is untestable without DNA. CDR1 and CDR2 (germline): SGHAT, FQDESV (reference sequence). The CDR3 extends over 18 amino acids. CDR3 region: CASSFGTSGGPAKNIQYF. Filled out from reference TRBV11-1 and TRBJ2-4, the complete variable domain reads EAEVAQSPRYKITEKSQAVAFWCDPISGHATLYWYRQILGQGPELLVQFQDESVVDDSQLPKDRFSAERLKGVDSTLKIQPAELGDSAMYLCASSFGTSGGPAKNIQYFGAGTRLSVL.

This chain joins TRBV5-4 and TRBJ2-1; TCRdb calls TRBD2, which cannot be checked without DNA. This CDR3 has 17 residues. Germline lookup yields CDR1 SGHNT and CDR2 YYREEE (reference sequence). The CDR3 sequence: CASSLELAGAFNNEQFF. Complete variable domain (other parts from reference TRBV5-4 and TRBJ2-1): ETGVTQSPTHLIKTRGQQVTLRCSSQSGHNTVSWYQQALGQGPQFIFQYYREEENGRGNFPPRFSGLQFPNYSSELNVNALELDDSALYLCASSLELAGAFNNEQFFGPGTRLTVL.

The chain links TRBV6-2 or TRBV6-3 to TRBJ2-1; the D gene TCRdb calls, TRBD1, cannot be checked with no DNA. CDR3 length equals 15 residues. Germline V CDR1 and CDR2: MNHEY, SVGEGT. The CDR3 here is CASSYRGPAYNEQFF.

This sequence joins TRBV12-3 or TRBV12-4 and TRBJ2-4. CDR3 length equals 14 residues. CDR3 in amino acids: CASSVGGSKNIQYF.

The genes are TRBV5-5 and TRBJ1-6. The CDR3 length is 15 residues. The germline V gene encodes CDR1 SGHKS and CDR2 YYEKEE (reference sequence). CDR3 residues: CASSYSETYNSPLHF.

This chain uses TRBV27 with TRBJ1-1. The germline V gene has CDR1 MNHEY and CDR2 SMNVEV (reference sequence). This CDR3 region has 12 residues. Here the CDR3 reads CASKGLATEAFF.

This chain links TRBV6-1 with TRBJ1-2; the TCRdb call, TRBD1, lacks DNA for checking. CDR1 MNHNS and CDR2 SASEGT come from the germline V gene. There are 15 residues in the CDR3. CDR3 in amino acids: CASSPRPGRDYGYTF.

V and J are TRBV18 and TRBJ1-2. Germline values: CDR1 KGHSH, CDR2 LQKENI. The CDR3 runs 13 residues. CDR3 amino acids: CASSPRGPYGYTF.

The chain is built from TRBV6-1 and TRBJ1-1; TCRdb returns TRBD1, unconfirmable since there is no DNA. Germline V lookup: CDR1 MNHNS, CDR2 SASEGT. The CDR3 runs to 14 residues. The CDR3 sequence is CASSPNTGSREAFF.

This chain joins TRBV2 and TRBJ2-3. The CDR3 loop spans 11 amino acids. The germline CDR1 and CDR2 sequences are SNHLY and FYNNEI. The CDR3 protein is CASIDLDTQYF.

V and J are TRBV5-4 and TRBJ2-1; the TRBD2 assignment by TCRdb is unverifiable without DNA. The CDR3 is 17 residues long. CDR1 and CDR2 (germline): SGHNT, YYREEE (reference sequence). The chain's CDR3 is CASSYRLAGGLVDEQFF.

The CDR3 protein is CASSFRAGALSRQETQYF. The chain has TRBV12-3 or TRBV12-4 and TRBJ2-5; TCRdb picks TRBD2, but there is no DNA to check that call. This CDR3 is 18 amino acids long.

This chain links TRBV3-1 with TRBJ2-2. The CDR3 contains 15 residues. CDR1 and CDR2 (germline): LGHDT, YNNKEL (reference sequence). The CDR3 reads CASSQGGSIAGELFF.

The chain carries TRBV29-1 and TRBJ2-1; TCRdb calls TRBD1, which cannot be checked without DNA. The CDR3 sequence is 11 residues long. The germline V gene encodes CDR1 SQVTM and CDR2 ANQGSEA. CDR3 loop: CSTGSGTGEFF.

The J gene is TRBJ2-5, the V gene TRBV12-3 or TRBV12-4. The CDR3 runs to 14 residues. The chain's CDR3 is CASRRRSGRETQYF.

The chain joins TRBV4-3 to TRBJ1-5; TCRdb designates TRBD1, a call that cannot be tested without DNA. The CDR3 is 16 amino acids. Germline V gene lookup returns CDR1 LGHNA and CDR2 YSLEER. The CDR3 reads CASSQDGPGHNQPQHF.

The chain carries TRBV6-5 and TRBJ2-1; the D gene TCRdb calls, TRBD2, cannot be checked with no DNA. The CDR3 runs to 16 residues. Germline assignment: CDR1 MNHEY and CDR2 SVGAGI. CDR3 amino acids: CASSYSASGGYNEQFF.

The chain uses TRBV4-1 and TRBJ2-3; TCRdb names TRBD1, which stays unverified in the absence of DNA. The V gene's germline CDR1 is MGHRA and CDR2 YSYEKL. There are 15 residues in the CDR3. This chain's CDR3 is CATRRAADGTDTQYF.

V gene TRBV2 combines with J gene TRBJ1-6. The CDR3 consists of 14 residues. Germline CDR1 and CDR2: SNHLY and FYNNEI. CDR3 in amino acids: CASSGLGNNSPLHF.

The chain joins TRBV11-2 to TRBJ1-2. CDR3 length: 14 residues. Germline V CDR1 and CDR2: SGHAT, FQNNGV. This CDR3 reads CASSLLQNAGGYTF.

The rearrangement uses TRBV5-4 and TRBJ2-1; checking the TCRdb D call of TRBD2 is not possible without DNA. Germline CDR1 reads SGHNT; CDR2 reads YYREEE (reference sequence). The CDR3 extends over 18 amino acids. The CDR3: CASSFRRGGALIYNEQFF. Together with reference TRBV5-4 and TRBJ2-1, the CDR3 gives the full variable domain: ETGVTQSPTHLIKTRGQQVTLRCSSQSGHNTVSWYQQALGQGPQFIFQYYREEENGRGNFPPRFSGLQFPNYSSELNVNALELDDSALYLCASSFRRGGALIYNEQFFGPGTRLTVL.

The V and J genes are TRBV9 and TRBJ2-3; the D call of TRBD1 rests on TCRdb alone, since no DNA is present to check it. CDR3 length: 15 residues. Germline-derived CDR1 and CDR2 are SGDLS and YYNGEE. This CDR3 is CASSVAPGSGDTQYF. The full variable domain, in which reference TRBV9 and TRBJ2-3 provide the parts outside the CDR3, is DSGVTQTPKHLITATGQRVTLRCSPRSGDLSVYWYQQSLDQGLQFLIQYYNGEERAKGNILERFSAQQFPDLHSELNLSSLELGDSALYFCASSVAPGSGDTQYFGPGTRLTVL.

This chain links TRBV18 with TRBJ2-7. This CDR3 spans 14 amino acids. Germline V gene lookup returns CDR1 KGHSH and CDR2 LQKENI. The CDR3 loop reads CASSPPGLWNEQYF.

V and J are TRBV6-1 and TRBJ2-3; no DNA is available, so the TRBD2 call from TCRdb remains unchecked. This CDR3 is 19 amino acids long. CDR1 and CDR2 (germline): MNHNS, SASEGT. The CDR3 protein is CASSQTGTSLYGVSDTQYF.

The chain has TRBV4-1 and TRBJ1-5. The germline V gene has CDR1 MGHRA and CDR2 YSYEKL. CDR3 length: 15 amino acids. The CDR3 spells CASSRDGYGDQPQHF.